The T cell receptor (beta chain) under discussion was sequenced for a study of blood T cell repertoires in COVID-19. Turning to the study itself: The samples span acute and convalescent COVID-19 from the United States, Italy and Spain. In each case, the material was cDNA or gDNA derived from T cells, B-cell-depleted T cells, or PBMCs.

Cohort 3 donors counted as recovered after two negative PCRs, clearance, or resolved symptoms. Here immunoSEQ multiplex PCR was the method, and the copy in TCRdb shows in-frame clones only, minus some. The data show 150,000 to 200,000 clones, with roughly 88% seen just once and approximately 16% held by the top ten. Trimming cost V 4 bases and J 0 bases; bases outside gene matches: 4. The germline CDR1 and CDR2 sequences are SGHAT and FQNNGV. The CDR3 contains 16 residues. Sequenced sample: PBMCs or T cells enriched from blood (not recorded which). The rearrangement joins TRBV11-2 to TRBJ1-2, with 11 bases matching TRBD1. The sequence came from a man between 50 and 59 years old who had recovered from COVID-19. This chain's CDR3 is CASSSMGQGANYGYTF. The CDR3 nucleotides read TGTGCCAGCAGCTCCATGGGACAGGGGGCTAACTATGGCTACACCTTC.